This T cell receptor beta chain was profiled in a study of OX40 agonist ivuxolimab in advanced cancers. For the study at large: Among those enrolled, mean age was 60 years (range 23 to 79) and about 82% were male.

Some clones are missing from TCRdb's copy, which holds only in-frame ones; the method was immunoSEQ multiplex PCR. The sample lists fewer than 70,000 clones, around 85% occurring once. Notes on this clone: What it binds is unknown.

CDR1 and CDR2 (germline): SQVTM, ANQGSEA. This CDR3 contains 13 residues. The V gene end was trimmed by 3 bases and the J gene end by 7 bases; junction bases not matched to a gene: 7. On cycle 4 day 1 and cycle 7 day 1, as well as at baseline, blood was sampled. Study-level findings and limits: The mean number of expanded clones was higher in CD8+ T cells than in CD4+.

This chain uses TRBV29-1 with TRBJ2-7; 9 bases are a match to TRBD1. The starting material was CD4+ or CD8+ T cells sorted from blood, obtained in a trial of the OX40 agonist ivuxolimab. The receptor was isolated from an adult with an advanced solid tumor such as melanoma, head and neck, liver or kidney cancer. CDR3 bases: TGCAGCGTTGAGACAGGGGGAGGGTTTGAGCAGTACTTC. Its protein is CSVETGGGFEQYF.